Shown below are 23 T cell receptor beta chains from a single sample sequenced in a study of blood T cell repertoires in COVID-19. Measured with immunoSEQ multiplex PCR; TCRdb has only the in-frame clones, and not every one. The repertoire holds tens of thousands of clones, with 83% as singletons. Source material: peripheral blood. The source of these receptors is a woman of 80 years or more with acute or convalescent COVID-19.

The gene calls are TRBV9 and TRBJ1-1; TRBD1 aligns across 7 bases. CDR3 length equals 14 residues. J lost 4 bases, V lost 4 bases, and 7 bases had no gene match. Germline V gives CDR1 SGDLS, CDR2 YYNGEE. CDR3 amino acids: CASSTSGTVTEAFF. DNA for the CDR3: TGTGCCAGCAGCACTTCCGGGACAGTCACTGAAGCTTTCTTT.

The chain recombines TRBV27 with TRBJ2-7, with D possibly TRBD1 on 6 matching bases. Germline V gene sequence: CDR1 MNHEY, CDR2 SMNVEV (reference sequence). Trimming removed 5 bases from V and 0 bases from J, with 14 bases in between. This CDR3 region has 15 residues. The CDR3 bases are TGTGCCAGCAGTACTCCAGGGGCGAACTCCTACGAGCAGTACTTC. Translated, it gives CASSTPGANSYEQYF.

The CDR3 reads CAWSPRGGDNTGELFF. CDR3 nucleotides: TGTGCCTGGAGCCCTAGGGGAGGGGACAACACCGGGGAGCTGTTTTTT. The V gene is TRBV30, the J gene TRBJ2-2, with 7 bases matching TRBD2. Per the germline V gene, CDR1 is GTSNPN and CDR2 is SVGIG (reference sequence). The ends lost 3 bases at V and 2 bases at J; junction bases unmatched: 9. The CDR3 is 16 residues long.

The chain uses TRBV2 and TRBJ1-2, with D maybe TRBD1 (5 bases). The CDR3 has 13 residues. Deletions cut 1 base from V and 8 bases from J, with 11 bases between. Germline V gene lookup returns CDR1 SNHLY and CDR2 FYNNEI. In DNA, the CDR3 is TGTGCCAGCAGTGAAGGCAGGGTGGGGGGCTACACCTTC. Translation gives CASSEGRVGGYTF.

V usage is TRBV14 and J usage is TRBJ2-3; TRBD2 matches 10 bases. The germline CDR1 and CDR2 sequences are SGHDN and FVKESK. Trimming at V came to 0 bases and at J to 4 bases, leaving 7 bases not matched to a gene. The length of the CDR3 is 17 residues. The CDR3 DNA is TGTGCCAGCAGCCAAGAGCGGGGACTAGCGAGTCCAGATACGCAGTATTTT. It specifies CASSQERGLASPDTQYF.

This chain connects TRBV28 to TRBJ2-5; the D gene is possibly TRBD2 (6 bases). V was clipped by 1 base and J by 8 bases, with 8 bases between them. The CDR3 contains 12 residues. Looked up from germline, CDR1 is MDHEN and CDR2 is SYDVKM. The CDR3 DNA sequence: TGTGCCAGCAGTTTATTACTAGCCACCCAGTACTTC. It specifies CASSLLLATQYF.

V usage is TRBV5-1 and J usage is TRBJ1-1; D ambiguous. The V end was cut by 1 base, the J end by 0 bases, with 13 bases between. This CDR3 has 16 residues. Germline CDR1 is SGHRS and CDR2 is YFSETQ. The CDR3 reads CASSLSGSGLNTEAFF. DNA of the CDR3: TGCGCCAGCAGCTTGTCGGGGTCAGGATTGAACACTGAAGCTTTCTTT.

The chain couples TRBV7-2 to TRBJ2-1; TRBD2 agrees at 12 bases. CDR1 SGHTA and CDR2 FQGNSA come from the germline V gene. The CDR3 runs to 15 residues. V gave up 2 bases and J gave up 5 bases; unmatched junction bases: 1. For the CDR3, the DNA is TGTGCCAGCAGCTTAAGACTAGCGGGAGACAATGAGCAGTTCTTC. The encoded protein is CASSLRLAGDNEQFF.

This clone has just one count. The gene calls are TRBV19 and TRBJ1-5, with D possibly matching TRBD1 (5 bases). Looked up from germline, CDR1 is LNHDA and CDR2 is SQIVND (reference sequence). The CDR3 extends over 16 amino acids. Between the trimmed V and J ends, which lost 3 bases and 0 bases, there was a span of 12 bases. The CDR3 protein is CASSIPGLHSNQPQHF. DNA of the CDR3: TGTGCCAGTAGTATTCCAGGGCTCCATAGCAATCAGCCCCAGCATTTT.

The chain recombines TRBV7-2 with TRBJ1-6; D is unclear. The CDR3 length is 15 residues. The V and J ends lost 3 bases and 7 bases respectively, with 13 bases between them. Germline CDR1 and CDR2: SGHTA and FQGNSA. In nucleotides, the CDR3 is TGTGCCAGCAGCTTCGGCCTTTTCAGGAATTCACCCCTCCACTTT. Amino acid sequence: CASSFGLFRNSPLHF.

The chain links TRBV6-4 to TRBJ2-1; 9 nucleotides agree with TRBD2. V was clipped by 4 bases and J by 7 bases; unmatched bases: 8. CDR3 size: 15 residues. Germline loops: CDR1 MRHNA, CDR2 SNTAGT. CDR3 region: CASSVSAGGGNEQFF. The CDR3 DNA reads TGTGCCAGCAGTGTTTCAGCGGGAGGAGGGAATGAGCAGTTCTTC.

The CDR3 region has the DNA TGTGCCAGCAGCTTGGCGGCCCGGGACAGAAACACTGAAGCTTTCTTT. Amino acids: CASSLAARDRNTEAFF. The chain combines TRBV5-5 with TRBJ1-1, with 7 nucleotides matching TRBD1. V was clipped by 0 bases and J by 2 bases; unmatched bases: 7. In germline, CDR1 is SGHKS, CDR2 YYEKEE (reference sequence). The CDR3 is 16 amino acids.

The V call is TRBV6-1, the J call TRBJ2-5; D possibly corresponds to TRBD2 (7 bases). The germline gives CDR1 MNHNS, CDR2 SASEGT. V was trimmed by 3 bases and J by 4 bases, leaving 21 bases between them. The CDR3 loop spans 17 amino acids. As DNA, the CDR3 is TGTGCCAGCAGTGACATCCTGAGGGGGGGCTTACGAGAGACCCAGTACTTC. Protein sequence: CASSDILRGGLRETQYF.

The gene calls are TRBV11-3 and TRBJ1-4; D not certain. The CDR3 is 14 residues long. Germline V CDR1 and CDR2: SGHNT, YENEEA. V lost 2 bases to trimming and J lost 4 bases, with 8 bases between them. CDR3 amino acids: CASSLRGINEKLFF. CDR3 bases: TGTGCCAGCAGCTTACGGGGAATTAATGAAAAACTGTTTTTT.

The rearrangement joins TRBV21-1 to TRBJ2-7; the table names TRBD2, a call not compared with the DNA. TRBV21-1 is recorded as a pseudogene. The length of the CDR3 is 13 residues. The CDR3, as DNA: TGTGCCAGCAAACTAGCTAACTCCTACGAGCAGTACTTC. Encoded protein: CASKLANSYEQYF.

V and J are TRBV29-1 and TRBJ1-4; D remains ambiguous. The germline gives CDR1 SQVTM, CDR2 ANQGSEA. Trimming pared 6 bases from V and 7 bases from J, leaving 18 bases between. The CDR3 is 14 residues long. The DNA of the CDR3 is TGCAGCGTCAGCGGACTGGGTGGAGGTGAAAAACTGTTTTTT. This gives the protein CSVSGLGGGEKLFF.

This rearrangement joins TRBV28 to TRBJ1-5; maybe TRBD1 (5 bases). This CDR3 has 15 residues. V was pared by 8 bases and J by 6 bases, with 20 bases between. The germline V gene has CDR1 MDHEN and CDR2 SYDVKM. Written as DNA, the CDR3 is TGTGCCAGCTCCGGGGGGGGGATCGTAACTCAGCCCCAGCATTTT. Amino acid sequence: CASSGGGIVTQPQHF.

This clone was detected a few times. This chain uses TRBV19 with TRBJ1-5; tentative D call: TRBD1 (5 bases). Germline V CDR1 and CDR2: LNHDA, SQIVND (reference sequence). V was clipped by 3 bases and J by 1 base, with 10 bases between them. The length of the CDR3 is 15 residues. The CDR3 DNA follows: TGTGCCAGTAGTATTAGGGCAGGGAGCAATCAGCCCCAGCATTTT. Protein: CASSIRAGSNQPQHF.

V and J are TRBV7-9 and TRBJ2-3; D perhaps matches TRBD1 (6 bases). The V end lost 3 bases, the J end lost 2 bases, and 9 bases lay between the germline ends. The CDR3 extends over 14 amino acids. Germline values: CDR1 SEHNR, CDR2 FQNEAQ (reference sequence). The CDR3, as DNA: TGTGCCAGCAGCTTTAGGACAGACACAGATACGCAGTATTTT. The encoded protein is CASSFRTDTDTQYF.

V is TRBV24-1 and J is TRBJ1-1; 9 bases agree with TRBD1. J was trimmed by 1 base and V by 1 base; bases with no gene match: 9. Germline V gene data show CDR1 as KGHDR and CDR2 as SFDVKD. The CDR3 runs 18 residues. The CDR3 protein is CATSDFLPPTGGNTEAFF. CDR3 coding DNA: TGTGCCACCAGTGATTTCCTTCCCCCGACAGGGGGGAACACTGAAGCTTTCTTT.

This chain connects TRBV30 to TRBJ1-3; D remains ambiguous. From germline, CDR1 is GTSNPN and CDR2 SVGIG (reference sequence). Trimming stripped 2 bases from V and 8 bases from J, with 16 bases between. This CDR3 comprises 14 residues. In DNA, the CDR3 is TGTGCCTGGAGTTCGCGGGCATTGGGGTACACCATATATTTT. It is translated as CAWSSRALGYTIYF. The full variable domain, completed using reference TRBV30 and TRBJ1-3, is SQTIHQWPATLVQPVGSPLSLECTVEGTSNPNLYWYRQAAGRGLQLLFYSVGIGQISSEVPQNLSASRPQDRQFILSSKKLLLSDSGFYLCAWSSRALGYTIYFGEGSWLTVV.

Details on this clone: Being one base from a much bigger clone, this may be a read error. V usage is TRBV12-3 or TRBV12-4 and J usage is TRBJ1-6; no clear D gene. The CDR3 is made up of 11 amino acids. V lost 4 bases to trimming and J lost 12 bases, with 7 bases between them. The CDR3 bases are TGTGCCAGCAGTTCGGCGGGACCCCTCCACTTT. It codes for CASSSAGPLHF.

V usage is TRBV11-2 and J usage is TRBJ2-5, with 8 bases lining up with TRBD1. The CDR3 length is 14 residues. Per germline, CDR1 SGHAT and CDR2 FQNNGV. The junction had 8 bases not matched to a gene; V was cut back by 6 bases and J by 5 bases. The CDR3 coding sequence is TGTGCCAGCAGTAACGGAAACAGGGGGGAGACCCAGTACTTC. This encodes CASSNGNRGETQYF.